Each of the 11 T cell receptor beta chains below was sequenced from the same sample in a study of blood T cell repertoires in COVID-19. Clones were read by immunoSEQ multiplex PCR, and TCRdb kept only the in-frame ones, dropping some. The sample holds about 320,000 clones, about 89% seen once. The sequencing input was PBMCs or T cells enriched from blood (not recorded which). Receptors originate from a man aged 60 to 69 who had recovered from COVID-19.

Note on this clone: Other nucleotide sequences from this sample produce the same CDR3. The rearrangement joins TRBV2 to TRBJ2-7, with TRBD2 matching over 9 bases. The CDR3 is made up of 16 amino acids. Per the germline V gene, CDR1 is SNHLY and CDR2 is FYNNEI. V lost 6 bases to trimming and J lost 6 bases; unmatched junction nucleotides: 15. This CDR3 reads CASREGRGGRAAEQYF. CDR3 bases: TGTGCCAGCAGGGAGGGTCGGGGCGGGAGGGCCGCCGAGCAGTACTTC. Drawing the rest from reference TRBV2 and TRBJ2-7, the complete variable domain is EPEVTQTPSHQVTQMGQEVILRCVPISNHLYFYWYRQILGQKVEFLVSFYNNEISEKSEIFDDQFSVERPDGSNFTLKIRSTKLEDSAMYFCASREGRGGRAAEQYFGPGTRLTVT.

This chain joins TRBV5-1 and TRBJ2-7, with 10 nucleotides matching TRBD2. This CDR3 has 13 amino acids. Trimming removed 4 bases from V and 5 bases from J; junction bases left unmatched: 3. The germline gives CDR1 SGHRS, CDR2 YFSETQ. The CDR3 region is CASSLAGVHEQYF. CDR3 DNA sequence: TGCGCCAGCAGCCTAGCGGGAGTCCACGAGCAGTACTTC.

This clone was seen only once. This chain links TRBV4-1 with TRBJ2-7, with 10 bases lining up with TRBD2. There are 16 residues in the CDR3. Trimming took 0 bases from V and 0 from J; bases not matched to a gene: 2. The germline CDR1 and CDR2 sequences are MGHRA and YSYEKL. The CDR3 region has the DNA TGCGCCAGCAGCCAAGATGCTAGCGGGAGCTCCTACGAGCAGTACTTC. Its protein is CASSQDASGSSYEQYF.

V is TRBV28 and J is TRBJ2-5; 10 bases are shared with TRBD1. Looked up from germline, CDR1 is MDHEN and CDR2 is SYDVKM. V gave up 4 bases and J gave up 7 bases; unmatched junction bases: 15. The CDR3 sequence is 17 residues long. The CDR3: CASSSTRDRGFGGTQYF. CDR3 DNA sequence: TGTGCCAGCAGTTCAACAAGGGACAGGGGATTCGGGGGGACCCAGTACTTC.

This clone is a singleton in its sample. The CDR3 spells CASTVESPHYGYTF. CDR3 DNA sequence: TGTGCCAGCACCGTAGAGTCGCCCCACTATGGCTACACCTTC. The V and J genes are TRBV28 and TRBJ1-2; D unresolved. The V gene's germline CDR1 is MDHEN and CDR2 SYDVKM. Between the trimmed V and J ends, which lost 7 bases and 3 bases, there was a span of 15 bases. CDR3 length: 14 residues.

The rearrangement joins TRBV5-5 to TRBJ2-7, with D perhaps matching TRBD2 (5 bases). Trimming removed 4 bases from V and 1 base from J, with 12 bases in between. The CDR3 is 14 amino acids. Germline loops: CDR1 SGHKS, CDR2 YYEKEE (reference sequence). The CDR3, as DNA: TGTGCCAGCAGCACGGGCGGGCAATCCTACGAGCAGTACTTC. It translates to CASSTGGQSYEQYF.

The chain couples TRBV6-5 to TRBJ2-7; TRBD1 agrees at 9 bases. After removal of 2 bases from V and 5 bases from J, the junction contained 7 bases not matched to a gene. The CDR3 sequence is 15 residues long. In germline, CDR1 is MNHEY, CDR2 SVGAGI. The CDR3 nucleotides are TGTGCCAGCAGTTACGTGGGACAGGGTCTCAACGAGCAGTACTTC. It specifies CASSYVGQGLNEQYF.

The rearrangement joins TRBV15 to TRBJ2-5, with D possibly being TRBD1 (5 bases). Deletions cut 1 base from V and 0 bases from J, with 6 bases between. This CDR3 is 14 amino acids long. Germline loops: CDR1 LNHNV, CDR2 YYDKDF (reference sequence). The CDR3 DNA reads TGTGCCACCAGCAGAGGGACAAACCAAGAGACCCAGTACTTC. As protein: CATSRGTNQETQYF. Filled out from reference TRBV15 and TRBJ2-5, the complete variable domain reads DAMVIQNPRYQVTQFGKPVTLSCSQTLNHNVMYWYQQKSSQAPKLLFHYYDKDFNNEADTPDNFQSRRPNTSFCFLDIRSPGLGDTAMYLCATSRGTNQETQYFGPGTRLLVL.

The J gene is TRBJ1-5, the V gene TRBV6-5; 9 nucleotides match TRBD1. This CDR3 contains 15 residues. V was clipped by 8 bases and J by 3 bases; unmatched bases: 8. CDR1 is MNHEY, CDR2 SVGAGI, per germline. The CDR3 DNA is TGTGCCAGCTACAGACAGGGGGAAGTCAATCAGCCCCAGCATTTT. Amino acid sequence: CASYRQGEVNQPQHF.

The rearrangement links TRBV25-1 to TRBJ2-7, with a weak D call TRBD2 (5 bases). Germline V gene sequence: CDR1 MGHDK, CDR2 SYGVNS. The V and J ends lost 4 bases and 5 bases respectively, with 18 bases between them. The CDR3 spans 15 residues. This CDR3 reads CASSVMTGYEDEQYF. As DNA, the CDR3 is TGTGCCAGCAGTGTTATGACGGGATATGAGGACGAGCAGTACTTC.

The rearrangement joins TRBV4-1 to TRBJ1-4; the match to TRBD1 covers 7 bases. CDR1 and CDR2 (germline): MGHRA, YSYEKL. The junction had 2 bases not matched to a gene; V was cut back by 0 bases and J by 7 bases. There are 14 residues in the CDR3. In nucleotides, the CDR3 is TGCGCCAGCAGCCAAGATCACAGGGGTGAAAAACTGTTTTTT. It is translated as CASSQDHRGEKLFF.